This T cell receptor beta chain was recovered during a study of beta chain features in type 1 diabetes. Study-level information: In age, gender and cell yields, patients were similar to healthy donors.

Purity above 95% was achieved in all sorted populations. Overall study results and limits: Shortening of TCRB CDR3s, moderate but significant, appeared in all four CD4+ subsets of Type 1 diabetes patients. Patients with type 1 diabetes carried fewer insertions and had more deletions at their VDJ junctions.

The CDR3 has 14 residues. Germline loops: CDR1 MDHEN, CDR2 SYDVKM. V dropped 2 bases and J dropped 4 bases, with 9 bases sitting between them. Expressed TCRB transcripts were sequenced because the entire RNA isolate underwent reverse transcription. Produced via immunoSEQ multiplex PCR; TCRdb's table is partial and in-frame only. The profile shows 17,000 or so clones, just over 70% of them singletons. Concerning this clone itself: Its antigen is not identified.

The sequenced material came from stem cell memory CD4+ T cells from blood. The receptor was derived from a man under 40 with type 1 diabetes. The chain recombines TRBV28 with TRBJ1-5; tentative D call: TRBD1 (5 bases). CDR3 region: CASSLGRGNQPQHF. The CDR3 DNA reads TGTGCCAGCAGTTTAGGCCGGGGGAATCAGCCCCAGCATTTT. Using reference TRBV28 and TRBJ1-5 for the parts outside the CDR3, the full variable domain is DVKVTQSSRYLVKRTGEKVFLECVQDMDHENMFWYRQDPGLGLRLIYFSYDVKMKEKGDIPEGYSVSREKKERFSLILESASTNQTSMYLCASSLGRGNQPQHFGDGTRLSIL.